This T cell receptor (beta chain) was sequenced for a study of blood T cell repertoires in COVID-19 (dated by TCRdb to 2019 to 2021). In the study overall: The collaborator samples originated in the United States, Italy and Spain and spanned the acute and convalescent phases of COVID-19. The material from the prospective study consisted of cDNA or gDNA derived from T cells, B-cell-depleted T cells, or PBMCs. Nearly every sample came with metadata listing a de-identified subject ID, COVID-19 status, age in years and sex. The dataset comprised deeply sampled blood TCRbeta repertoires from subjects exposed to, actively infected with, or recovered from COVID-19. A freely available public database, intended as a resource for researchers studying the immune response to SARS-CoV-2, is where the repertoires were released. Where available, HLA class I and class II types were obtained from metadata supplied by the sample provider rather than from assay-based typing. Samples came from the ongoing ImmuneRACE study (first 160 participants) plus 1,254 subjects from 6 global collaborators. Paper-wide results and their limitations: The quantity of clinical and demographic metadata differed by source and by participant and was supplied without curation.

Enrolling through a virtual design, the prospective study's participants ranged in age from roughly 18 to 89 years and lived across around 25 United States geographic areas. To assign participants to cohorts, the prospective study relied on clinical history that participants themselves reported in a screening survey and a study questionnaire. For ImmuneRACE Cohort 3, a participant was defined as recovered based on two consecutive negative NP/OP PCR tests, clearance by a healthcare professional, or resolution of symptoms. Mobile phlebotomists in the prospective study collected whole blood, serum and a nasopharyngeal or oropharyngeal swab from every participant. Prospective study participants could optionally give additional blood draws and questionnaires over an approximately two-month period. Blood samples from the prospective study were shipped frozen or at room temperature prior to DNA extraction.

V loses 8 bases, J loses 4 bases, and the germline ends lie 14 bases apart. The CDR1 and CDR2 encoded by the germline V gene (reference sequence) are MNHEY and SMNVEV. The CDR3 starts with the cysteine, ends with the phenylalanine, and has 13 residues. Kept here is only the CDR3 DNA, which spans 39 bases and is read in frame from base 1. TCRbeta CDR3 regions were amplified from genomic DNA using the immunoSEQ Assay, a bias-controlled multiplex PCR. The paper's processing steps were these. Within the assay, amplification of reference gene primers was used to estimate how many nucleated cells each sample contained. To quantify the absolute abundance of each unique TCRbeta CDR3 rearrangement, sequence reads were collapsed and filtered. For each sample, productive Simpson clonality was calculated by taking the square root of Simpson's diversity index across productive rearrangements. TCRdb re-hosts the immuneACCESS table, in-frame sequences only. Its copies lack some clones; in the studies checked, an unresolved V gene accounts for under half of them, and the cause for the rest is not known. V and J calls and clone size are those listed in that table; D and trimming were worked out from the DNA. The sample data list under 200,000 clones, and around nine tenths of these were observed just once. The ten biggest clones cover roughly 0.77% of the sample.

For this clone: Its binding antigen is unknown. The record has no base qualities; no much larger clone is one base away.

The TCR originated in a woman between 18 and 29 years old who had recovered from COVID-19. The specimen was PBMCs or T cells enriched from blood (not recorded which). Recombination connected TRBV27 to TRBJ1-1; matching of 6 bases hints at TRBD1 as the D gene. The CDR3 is CASPIRGITEAFF. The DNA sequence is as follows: TGTGCCAGCCCTATCAGGGGTATCACTGAAGCTTTCTTT.